The 18 T cell receptor beta chains listed next were all sequenced from one sample in a study of CD8+ T cells in alopecia areata. RNA extraction and reverse transcription yielded cDNA as sequencing template. TCRdb keeps only in-frame clones here, not all; method: immunoSEQ multiplex PCR. The table lists hundreds of thousands of clones, around 67% of them singletons. The starting material was CD4+ T cells sorted from blood, obtained at week 0. The source is a human donor with alopecia areata.

The chain links TRBV30 to TRBJ2-1; D is ambiguous. V was cut by 1 base and J by 0 bases, with 10 bases left in between. Per the germline V gene, CDR1 is GTSNPN and CDR2 is SVGIG (reference sequence). This CDR3 has 15 amino acids. CDR3 coding DNA: TGTGCCTGGAGTGAAGCAGGTGCCTCCTACAATGAGCAGTTCTTC. Translated: CAWSEAGASYNEQFF.

The V gene is TRBV15, the J gene TRBJ2-5; 8 nucleotides agree with TRBD1. J was trimmed by 2 bases and V by 1 base; bases with no gene match: 12. This CDR3 comprises 18 residues. Germline V gives CDR1 LNHNV, CDR2 YYDKDF (reference sequence). The DNA of the CDR3 is TGTGCCACCAGCAGAGCTGGGACAGGCAAGCCTTCACAAGAGACCCAGTACTTC. It specifies CATSRAGTGKPSQETQYF.

This rearrangement joins TRBV7-2 to TRBJ2-3; no definite D call. CDR3 length: 12 residues. Germline assignment: CDR1 SGHTA and CDR2 FQGNSA. V lost 1 base, J lost 6 bases, and 5 bases lay in between. DNA for the CDR3: TGTGCCAGCAGCTTAGTGGGGGATACGCAGTATTTT. Translated: CASSLVGDTQYF. Using reference TRBV7-2 and TRBJ2-3 for the parts outside the CDR3, the full variable domain is GAGVSQSPSNKVTEKGKDVELRCDPISGHTALYWYRQSLGQGLEFLIYFQGNSAPDKSGLPSDRFSAERTGGSVSTLTIQRTQQEDSAVYLCASSLVGDTQYFGPGTRLTVL.

The rearrangement joins TRBV5-5 to TRBJ2-7; D call uncertain. V gave up 0 bases and J gave up 6 bases, with 10 bases separating them. Germline lookup yields CDR1 SGHKS and CDR2 YYEKEE (reference sequence). CDR3 length equals 13 residues. The CDR3 DNA sequence: TGTGCCAGCAGCTTGGTGGTCGGGTTCGAGCAGTACTTC. It translates to CASSLVVGFEQYF.

V and J are TRBV6-5 and TRBJ2-5; 7 bases are shared with TRBD1. The V and J ends lost 5 bases and 2 bases, in that order; junction bases with no gene match: 8. The CDR3 totals 15 residues. Germline lookup yields CDR1 MNHEY and CDR2 SVGAGI. The CDR3 loop reads CASSRGQRVQETQYF. The CDR3 DNA follows: TGTGCCAGCAGTAGGGGACAGCGCGTACAAGAGACCCAGTACTTC.

J is TRBJ2-6 and V is TRBV14; D gene unclear. The CDR3 is 14 residues long. Germline loops: CDR1 SGHDN, CDR2 FVKESK. Trimming stripped 4 bases from V and 3 bases from J, with 7 bases between. CDR3 DNA: TGTGCCAGCAGCCCGTCAGATGGGGCCAACGTCCTGACTTTC. Protein sequence: CASSPSDGANVLTF.

The rearrangement links TRBV7-3 to TRBJ2-2; D ambiguous. Germline V gives CDR1 SGHTA, CDR2 FQGTGA. This CDR3 region has 13 residues. The germline V and J ends were trimmed by 8 bases and 6 bases, with 13 bases remaining between them. The CDR3 coding sequence is TGTGCCAGCGCTACCGGGCTAGCCGGGGAGCTGTTTTTT. It translates to CASATGLAGELFF.

CDR3 nucleotide sequence: TGTGCCTGGAGCACGAGTAGCAATCAGCCCCAGCATTTT. This gives the protein CAWSTSSNQPQHF. This chain connects TRBV30 to TRBJ1-5; no clear D. In germline, CDR1 is GTSNPN, CDR2 SVGIG (reference sequence). The CDR3 length is 13 residues. V shed 3 bases and J shed 0 bases, with 6 bases lying between them.

This chain uses TRBV29-1 with TRBJ1-3, with 7 bases matching TRBD1. J gave up 6 bases and V 7 bases, and 6 bases lay outside the gene matches. CDR3 length equals 12 residues. Germline lookup yields CDR1 SQVTM and CDR2 ANQGSEA. CDR3 sequence (DNA): TGCAGCGCGGGACAGAACCAAAACACCATATATTTT. Protein product: CSAGQNQNTIYF.

The rearrangement links TRBV5-1 to TRBJ2-5; 8 nucleotides align to TRBD2. The CDR3 consists of 14 residues. The trim removed 0 bases at V and 5 bases at J, leaving 3 bases unmatched. Germline V gene lookup returns CDR1 SGHRS and CDR2 YFSETQ. Here the CDR3 reads CASSLERGTETQYF. CDR3 nucleotide sequence: TGCGCCAGCAGCTTGGAGCGGGGGACGGAGACCCAGTACTTC. Looking up the rest from reference TRBV5-1 and TRBJ2-5 gives the full variable domain: KAGVTQTPRYLIKTRGQQVTLSCSPISGHRSVSWYQQTPGQGLQFLFEYFSETQRNKGNFPGRFSGRQFSNSRSEMNVSTLELGDSALYLCASSLERGTETQYFGPGTRLLVL.

The chain couples TRBV6-5 to TRBJ2-7; D is undetermined. This CDR3 spans 11 amino acids. In germline, CDR1 is MNHEY, CDR2 SVGAGI. Trimming left V 4 bases short and J 3 bases short, with 4 bases between. CDR3 amino acids: CASSSVYEQYF. The CDR3 region has the DNA TGTGCCAGCAGTTCGGTCTACGAGCAGTACTTC.

This sequence joins TRBV2 and TRBJ2-1, with D possibly being TRBD2 (5 bases). CDR1 and CDR2 (germline): SNHLY, FYNNEI. This CDR3 has 16 residues. V lost 2 bases and J 0 bases, leaving 11 bases between the germline ends. The CDR3 coding sequence is TGTGCCAGCAGTGAATCGGCGGGCTACTCCTACAATGAGCAGTTCTTC. Translating gives CASSESAGYSYNEQFF.

This chain uses TRBV4-1 with TRBJ1-2; D remains ambiguous. The germline CDR1 and CDR2 sequences are MGHRA and YSYEKL. This CDR3 contains 14 residues. Deletions cut 0 bases from V and 6 bases from J, with 11 bases between. The CDR3 DNA follows: TGCGCCAGCAGCCAAGATCCCCAGCCCAATGGCTACACCTTC. It codes for CASSQDPQPNGYTF.

This clone has more than one count but fewer than ten. This chain links TRBV2 with TRBJ2-1; 8 nucleotides match TRBD1. Trimming cost V 6 bases and J 2 bases; bases outside gene matches: 0. The CDR3 totals 13 residues. Germline CDR1 SNHLY, CDR2 FYNNEI. The CDR3 DNA reads as TGTGCCAGCAGGGACAGGGCCTACAATGAGCAGTTCTTC. Translating gives CASRDRAYNEQFF.

The CDR3 bases are TGTGCCTGGGGGCGACAGGGCGACACTGAAGCTTTCTTT. Amino acids: CAWGRQGDTEAFF. This sequence joins TRBV30 and TRBJ1-1; 7 bases line up with TRBD1. The CDR3 runs 13 residues. V was pared by 5 bases and J by 3 bases, with 6 bases of the junction left unmatched. Germline lookup yields CDR1 GTSNPN and CDR2 SVGIG (reference sequence).

This clone was picked up one time. This chain joins TRBV30 and TRBJ1-2; D unclear. The CDR3 spans 12 residues. V shed 4 bases and J shed 0 bases, with 6 bases lying between them. The germline gives CDR1 GTSNPN, CDR2 SVGIG (reference sequence). The CDR3 sequence: CAWTKANYGYTF. In DNA form, the CDR3 reads TGTGCCTGGACCAAGGCTAACTATGGCTACACCTTC.

The V and J genes are TRBV4-1 and TRBJ1-2, with 7 nucleotides matching TRBD1. Germline lookup yields CDR1 MGHRA and CDR2 YSYEKL. The V gene end was trimmed by 1 base and the J gene end by 4 bases; junction bases not matched to a gene: 9. CDR3 size: 16 residues. CDR3 DNA sequence: TGCGCCAGCAGCCAAGGATCAGGGGGGCGAAGCTATGGCTACACCTTC. Translated: CASSQGSGGRSYGYTF.

The V call is TRBV25-1, the J call TRBJ1-6; D uncertain. Trimming removed 4 bases from V and 4 bases from J, with 8 bases in between. Germline V gene sequence: CDR1 MGHDK, CDR2 SYGVNS. The CDR3 consists of 14 residues. CDR3 protein: CASSVRDYNSPLHF. As DNA, the CDR3 is TGTGCCAGCAGTGTCCGGGATTATAATTCACCCCTCCACTTT. Combining the CDR3 with reference TRBV25-1 and TRBJ1-6 gives the whole variable domain EADIYQTPRYLVIGTGKKITLECSQTMGHDKMYWYQQDPGMELHLIHYSYGVNSTEKGDLSSESTVSRIRTEHFPLTLESARPSHTSQYLCASSVRDYNSPLHFGNGTRLTVT.